This TCR beta chain was documented in a study of blood T cell repertoires in COVID-19. For the study at large: The United States, Italy and Spain supplied acute and convalescent COVID-19 samples.

Trimming removed 5 bases from V and 11 bases from J, with 12 bases in between. The CDR3 is made up of 12 amino acids. Repertoires were generated with immunoSEQ multiplex PCR, while TCRdb's copy carries only in-frame clones and drops some. This table holds fewer than 200,000 clones, roughly four fifths found once. The sample comprised PBMCs or T cells enriched from blood (not recorded which). The genes are TRBV12-3 or TRBV12-4 and TRBJ1-4, with a weak D call TRBD1 (6 bases). The receptor was derived from a man in his fifties who had recovered from COVID-19. DNA of the CDR3: TGTGCCAGCAGTCCCGACAGGCAGAAACTGTTTTTT. This codes for CASSPDRQKLFF.